This is a list of T cell receptor beta chains from one sample in a study of shared clonotypes between healthy human individuals. Some clones are missing from TCRdb's copy, which holds only in-frame ones; the method was immunoSEQ multiplex PCR. The table includes fewer than 1.8 million clones, 98% detected once. Sequenced material: naive CD4+ T cells sorted from blood. Receptors were obtained from a man aged 25-45 years in good health. Both conserved end residues are part of each CDR3.

V gene: TRBV18
J gene: TRBJ2-5
CDR3 protein: CASSPETDSKETQYF

V gene: TRBV27
J gene: TRBJ2-1
CDR3 protein: CASSFVWIPDYNEQFF

V gene: TRBV10-1
J gene: TRBJ1-1
CDR3 protein: CASSRDRAQAFF

V gene: TRBV29-1
J gene: TRBJ2-3
CDR3 protein: CSVARPGRGTDTQYF

V gene: TRBV5-1
J gene: TRBJ2-7
CDR3 protein: CASSRDRIEEQYF

V gene: TRBV5-5
J gene: TRBJ2-5
CDR3 protein: CASSTSLLKETQYF

V gene: TRBV21-1
J gene: TRBJ2-7
CDR3 protein: CASSRRQGFLYSYEQYF

V gene: TRBV4-1
J gene: TRBJ1-5
CDR3 protein: CASSQDPVRRGRSQPQHF

V gene: TRBV7-2
J gene: TRBJ2-1
CDR3 protein: CASSSRGNNEQFF

V gene: TRBV5-1
J gene: TRBJ1-3
CDR3 protein: CASSLPSSSGNTIYF

V gene: TRBV27
J gene: TRBJ2-7
CDR3 protein: CASSPQLQSAEQYF

V gene: TRBV5-5
J gene: TRBJ1-1
CDR3 protein: CASSQVHSRDTEAFF

V gene: TRBV10-3
J gene: TRBJ2-3
CDR3 protein: CAIKGGRSTDTQYF

V gene: TRBV30
J gene: TRBJ1-2
CDR3 protein: CAWSGVGYTF

V gene: TRBV27
J gene: TRBJ1-5
CDR3 protein: CASSLSGTWGLRSNQPQHF

V gene: TRBV19
J gene: TRBJ2-3
CDR3 protein: CASTPSGASTDTQYF

V gene: TRBV5-1
J gene: TRBJ2-7
CDR3 protein: CASSLATRTSGSYEQYF

V gene: TRBV19
J gene: TRBJ1-1
CDR3 protein: CASSLTVEHSEAFF

V gene: TRBV6-1
J gene: TRBJ2-7
CDR3 protein: CASSVKDRRTDEQYF

V gene: TRBV27
J gene: TRBJ1-2
CDR3 protein: CASRPGSGGDYGYTF

V gene: TRBV10-2
J gene: TRBJ2-2
CDR3 protein: CASKSAPGELFF

V gene: TRBV28
J gene: TRBJ2-5
CDR3 protein: CASSLPSGTRVSETQYF

V gene: TRBV28
J gene: TRBJ2-7
CDR3 protein: CASFHTLSGGEQYF

V gene: TRBV25-1
J gene: TRBJ2-1
CDR3 protein: CASLGSVGGEQFF

V gene: TRBV18
J gene: TRBJ2-5
CDR3 protein: CASSKAGSLGETQYF

V gene: TRBV18
J gene: TRBJ2-1
CDR3 protein: CASSPSGQGSYNEQFF

V gene: TRBV4-1
J gene: TRBJ1-1
CDR3 protein: CASSQARGWAQGTEAFF

V gene: TRBV5-5
J gene: TRBJ2-7
CDR3 protein: CASSSLRGTGYEQYF

V gene: TRBV9
J gene: TRBJ2-5
CDR3 protein: CASSVENRVETQYF

V gene: TRBV6-6
J gene: TRBJ2-5
CDR3 protein: CASSQGTGLQTQYF

V gene: TRBV29-1
J gene: TRBJ2-3
CDR3 protein: CSVEKMGTYDMHF

V gene: TRBV18
J gene: TRBJ2-7
CDR3 protein: CASSPIAGAIQYF

V gene: TRBV7-8
J gene: TRBJ1-1
CDR3 protein: CASSLTGVNTEAFF

V gene: TRBV7-7
J gene: TRBJ1-2
CDR3 protein: CASSSSPTGDLNGYTF

V gene: TRBV10-3
J gene: TRBJ2-1
CDR3 protein: CAISPSRDRDNEQFF

V gene: TRBV5-1
J gene: TRBJ2-2
CDR3 protein: CASSLAGQGAGGELFF

V gene: TRBV6-1
J gene: TRBJ1-3
CDR3 protein: CASNRDGNTIYF

V gene: TRBV2
J gene: TRBJ1-2
CDR3 protein: CAVTTRVDYGYTF

V gene: TRBV25-1
J gene: TRBJ2-7
CDR3 protein: CASSVDRVPNEQYF

V gene: TRBV5-1
J gene: TRBJ2-1
CDR3 protein: CASSFGGANNEQFF

V gene: TRBV2
J gene: TRBJ2-3
CDR3 protein: CASSEELAGGTDTQYF

V gene: TRBV9
J gene: TRBJ2-6
CDR3 protein: CASSVRILARSGANVLTF

V gene: TRBV6-6
J gene: TRBJ2-7
CDR3 protein: CASSRTGKSGEQYF

V gene: TRBV18
J gene: TRBJ2-7
CDR3 protein: CASSPGLAGVGSGEQYF

V gene: TRBV5-5
J gene: TRBJ1-1
CDR3 protein: CASSLYPREVMNTEAFF

V gene: TRBV27
J gene: TRBJ2-7
CDR3 protein: CASRTSGTGLPFHEQYF

V gene: TRBV18
J gene: TRBJ2-1
CDR3 protein: CASSPSTSYNEQFF

V gene: TRBV7-9
J gene: TRBJ1-1
CDR3 protein: CASSFDQGNTEAFF

V gene: TRBV4-1
J gene: TRBJ1-2
CDR3 protein: CASSQAGQGIYGYTF

V gene: TRBV4-2
J gene: TRBJ1-5
CDR3 protein: CASSQDIGGLDQPQHF

V gene: TRBV10-3
J gene: TRBJ1-2
CDR3 protein: CAISRGPYGYTF

V gene: TRBV7-2
J gene: TRBJ2-3
CDR3 protein: CASSLGPPSQYF

V gene: TRBV5-1
J gene: TRBJ2-3
CDR3 protein: CASSLSGSGSTDTQYF

V gene: TRBV9
J gene: TRBJ1-1
CDR3 protein: CASSVSSIGAEAFF

V gene: TRBV27
J gene: TRBJ2-2
CDR3 protein: CASSSGGPRRGLRFQGRTGELFF

V gene: TRBV5-1
J gene: TRBJ2-5
CDR3 protein: CASSLGGAGGGQETQYF

V gene: TRBV6-6
J gene: TRBJ2-3
CDR3 protein: CASSYRGGTQYF